This T cell receptor (beta chain) appears in the sequencing data of a study of response to subunit inactivated influenza vaccine. Notes on the study in general: A suggestion made by the authors is that each seasonal influenza vaccination recruits few new T cells.

TCRdb passed the RT-PCR reads through MiXCR, listing each CDR3 protein once. This sample yields about 520,000 distinct CDR3 sequences, of which under 8.5% are seen a single time; around 13% belongs to the top ten. Germline V gives CDR1 MNHNY, CDR2 SVGAGI (reference sequence). CDR3 size: 13 residues. V was clipped by 2 bases and J by 9 bases, with 13 bases between them. This clonotype was seen ten or more times. Its antigen is currently unknown. The receptor comes from a man aged 45 to 70 who received an inactivated influenza vaccine. The sample was PBMCs from blood, taken less than 30 months after vaccination. The J gene is TRBJ2-5, the V gene TRBV6-6, with D maybe TRBD1 (6 bases). This CDR3 reads CASSYDSPGAQYF. Written as DNA, the CDR3 is TGTGCCAGCAGTTACGATAGTCCAGGGGCCCAGTACTTC.